A single TCR beta chain is shown here with its context. Profiled with immunoSEQ multiplex PCR; TCRdb holds only in-frame clones, not every one. The repertoire holds fewer than 400,000 clones, over 80% seen once, with about 8.9% in the top ten. The data were taken from a study of blood T cell repertoires in COVID-19. Participants were placed into cohorts based on the clinical history they reported. Two negative PCRs, clearance, or symptom resolution were required of recovered Cohort 3 donors. Input material: PBMCs or T cells enriched from blood (not recorded which). This sequence was found in a woman aged 18-29 years who had recovered from COVID-19.

CDR3 sequence (DNA): TGTGCCAGCAGCGTTAGAGGTAGCGAGAGCTCCTACAATGAGCAGTTCTTC. Protein: CASSVRGSESSYNEQFF. The chain carries TRBV9 and TRBJ2-1; possible D gene TRBD2, 5 bases. Per germline, CDR1 SGDLS and CDR2 YYNGEE. V was trimmed by 2 bases and J by 0 bases, leaving 15 bases between them. This CDR3 has 17 residues.